This T cell receptor beta chain was sequenced for a study of shared clonotypes between healthy human individuals. General study results and limits: What rarefaction showed was incomplete sorted-subset sequencing despite large depth. With few donors, the genetic and exposure-history diversity represented was limited.

V shed 3 bases and J 1 base; nucleotides not matched to a gene: 2. The length of the CDR3 is 14 residues. The germline gives CDR1 KGHSH, CDR2 LQKENI. For this clone: The antigen remains undetermined.

Across several immunoSEQ plates, the genomic DNA of each subset was split evenly. The repertoire was sequenced with immunoSEQ multiplex PCR; TCRdb's copy has only in-frame clones and lacks some. The sample includes 550,000 to 800,000 clones, less than 95% of them seen just once. The receptor's source is a man between 18 and 29 years old in good health. Some clones in this sample may be carry-over from other donors' samples. The chain joins TRBV18 to TRBJ2-5; 7 bases match TRBD1. Sequencing used memory CD8+ T cells from PBMCs. Subset given: CD45RO+ cells pooled with CCR7-negative TemRA cells. The DNA for the CDR3 is TGTGCCAGCTCACCCACAGGGGTCCAAGAGACCCAGTACTTC. This encodes CASSPTGVQETQYF.